This T cell receptor beta chain was documented in a study of cytomegalovirus exposure and HLA in healthy donors. Background on the study: In a later analysis, it was reported that the roughly 130 validation repertoires had been produced on the same platform as the 550 to 700 repertoires belonging to the first cohort. Findings and limits, study-wide: Using the classifier, cytomegalovirus status was reportedly diagnosed with high specificity and sensitivity. Most observed TCR sequences were rare, whereas some public TCRs were detected in many donors.

V lost 5 bases, J lost 7 bases, and 14 bases lay in between. Germline values: CDR1 SNHLY, CDR2 FYNNEI. CDR3 length: 13 residues. About this clone: Its specificity is unknown.

Profiled with immunoSEQ multiplex PCR; TCRdb holds only in-frame clones, not every one. The sample holds 180,000 or so clones, around nine tenths seen once. Among the 110 or so subjects of the validation cohort, separate from the roughly 670-subject first cohort, were the donors. The gene calls are TRBV2 and TRBJ1-2, with a tentative D call TRBD1 (5 bases). This TCR was sampled from a man between 25 and 39 years old in good health and CMV-seropositive. The sample taken for sequencing was PBMCs. The CDR3: CASSSGEFVGYTF. In DNA form, the CDR3 reads TGTGCCAGCAGTTCGGGGGAATTCGTTGGCTACACCTTC.